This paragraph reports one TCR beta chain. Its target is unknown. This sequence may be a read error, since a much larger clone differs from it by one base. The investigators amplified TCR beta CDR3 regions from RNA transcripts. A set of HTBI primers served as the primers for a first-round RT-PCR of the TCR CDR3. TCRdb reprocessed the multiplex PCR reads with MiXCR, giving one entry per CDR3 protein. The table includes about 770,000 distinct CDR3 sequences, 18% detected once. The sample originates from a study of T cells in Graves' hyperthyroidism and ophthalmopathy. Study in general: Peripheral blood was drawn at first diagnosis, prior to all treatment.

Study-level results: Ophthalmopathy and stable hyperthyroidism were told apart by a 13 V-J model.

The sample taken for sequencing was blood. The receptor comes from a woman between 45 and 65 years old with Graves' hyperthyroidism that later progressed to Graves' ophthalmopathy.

For the CDR3, the DNA is TGTGGCAGCAGCCGTCCGGGTGAAAAACTGTTTTTT. Protein: CGSSRPGEKLFF. V and J are TRBV7-8 and TRBJ1-4; no clear D gene. The germline V gene has CDR1 SGHVS and CDR2 FQNEAQ. The CDR3 consists of 12 residues.